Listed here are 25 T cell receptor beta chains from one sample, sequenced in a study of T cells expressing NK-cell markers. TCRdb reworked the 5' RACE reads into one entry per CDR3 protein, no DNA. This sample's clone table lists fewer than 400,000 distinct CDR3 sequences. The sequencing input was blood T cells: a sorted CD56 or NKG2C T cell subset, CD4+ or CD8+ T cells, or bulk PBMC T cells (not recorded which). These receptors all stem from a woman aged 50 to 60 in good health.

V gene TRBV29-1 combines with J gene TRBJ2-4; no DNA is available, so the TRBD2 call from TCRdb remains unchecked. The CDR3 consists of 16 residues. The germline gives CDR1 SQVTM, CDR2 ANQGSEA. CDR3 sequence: CSVQNPLRGAKNIQYF.

This CDR3 reads CASSQTDGPSGNTIYF. The chain uses TRBV3-1 and TRBJ1-3. CDR1 is LGHDT and CDR2 is YNNKEL in the germline V gene (reference sequence). The CDR3 totals 16 residues.

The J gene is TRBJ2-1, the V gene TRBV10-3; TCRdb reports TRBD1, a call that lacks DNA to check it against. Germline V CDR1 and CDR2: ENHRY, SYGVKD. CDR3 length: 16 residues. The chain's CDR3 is CAITLGTGDSYNEQFF.

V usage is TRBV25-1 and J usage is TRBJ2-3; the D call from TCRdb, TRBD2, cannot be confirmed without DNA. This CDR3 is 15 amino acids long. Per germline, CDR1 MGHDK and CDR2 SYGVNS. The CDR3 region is CASSFLAGGTDTQYF.

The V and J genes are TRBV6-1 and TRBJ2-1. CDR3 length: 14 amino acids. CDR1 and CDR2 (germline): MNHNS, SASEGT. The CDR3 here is CASRDSGSSNEQFF.

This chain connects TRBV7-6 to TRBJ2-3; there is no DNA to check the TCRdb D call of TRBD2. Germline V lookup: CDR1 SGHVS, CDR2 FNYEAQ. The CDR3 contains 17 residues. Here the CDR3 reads CASSLVEKRDSTDTQYF. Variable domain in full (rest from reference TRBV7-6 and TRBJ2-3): GAGVSQSPRYKVTKRGQDVALRCDPISGHVSLYWYRQALGQGPEFLTYFNYEAQQDKSGLPNDRFSAERPEGSISTLTIQRTEQRDSAMYRCASSLVEKRDSTDTQYFGPGTRLTVL.

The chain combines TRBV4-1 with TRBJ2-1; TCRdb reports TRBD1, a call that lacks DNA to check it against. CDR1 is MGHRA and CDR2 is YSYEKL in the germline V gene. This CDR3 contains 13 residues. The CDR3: CASSLIPGSGQFF.

The CDR3 is CASSQSLGQGLTGELFF. The chain couples TRBV4-1 to TRBJ2-2; TCRdb names TRBD2, which stays unverified in the absence of DNA. Germline assignment: CDR1 MGHRA and CDR2 YSYEKL. This CDR3 comprises 17 residues.

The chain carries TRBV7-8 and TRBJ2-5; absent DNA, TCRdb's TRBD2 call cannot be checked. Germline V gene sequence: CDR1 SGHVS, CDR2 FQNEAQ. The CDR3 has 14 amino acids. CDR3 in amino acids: CGSAGGPAQETQYF.

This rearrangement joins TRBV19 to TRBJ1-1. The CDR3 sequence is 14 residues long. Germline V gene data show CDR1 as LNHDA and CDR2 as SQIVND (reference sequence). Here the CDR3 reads CASSIRELNTEAFF.

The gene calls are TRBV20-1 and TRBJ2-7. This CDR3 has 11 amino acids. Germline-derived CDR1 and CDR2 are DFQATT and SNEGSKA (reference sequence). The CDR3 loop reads CSATAWGEQYF.

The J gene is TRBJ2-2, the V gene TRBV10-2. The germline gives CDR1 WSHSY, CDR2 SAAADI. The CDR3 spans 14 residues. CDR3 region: CASSEVGSTGELFF.

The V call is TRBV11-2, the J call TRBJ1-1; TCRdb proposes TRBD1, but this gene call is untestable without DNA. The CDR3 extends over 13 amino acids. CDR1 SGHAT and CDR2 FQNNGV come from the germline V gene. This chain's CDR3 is CASSLRGHTEAFF.

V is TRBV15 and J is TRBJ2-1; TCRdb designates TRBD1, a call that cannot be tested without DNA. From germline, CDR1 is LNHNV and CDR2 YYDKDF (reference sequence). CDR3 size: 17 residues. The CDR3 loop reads CATSREVGQTDYNEQFF.

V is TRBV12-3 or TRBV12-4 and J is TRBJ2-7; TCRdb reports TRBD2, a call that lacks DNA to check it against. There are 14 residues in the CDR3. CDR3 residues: CASSPQLAVYEQYF.

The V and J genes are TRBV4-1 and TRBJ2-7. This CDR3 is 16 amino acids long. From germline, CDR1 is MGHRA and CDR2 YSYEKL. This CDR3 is CASSQDLGGEPYEQYF.

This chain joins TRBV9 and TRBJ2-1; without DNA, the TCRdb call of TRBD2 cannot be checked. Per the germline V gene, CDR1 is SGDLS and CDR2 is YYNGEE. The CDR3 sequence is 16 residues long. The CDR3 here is CASSVDGLAAWNEQFF.

The CDR3 is CATSDFFPRGEQFF. J is TRBJ2-1 and V is TRBV24-1. CDR1 is KGHDR, CDR2 SFDVKD, per germline. The CDR3 loop spans 14 amino acids.

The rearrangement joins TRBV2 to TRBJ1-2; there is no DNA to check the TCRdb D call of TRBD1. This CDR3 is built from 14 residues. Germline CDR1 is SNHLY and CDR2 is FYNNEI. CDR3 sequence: CASSEIDRNYGYTF.

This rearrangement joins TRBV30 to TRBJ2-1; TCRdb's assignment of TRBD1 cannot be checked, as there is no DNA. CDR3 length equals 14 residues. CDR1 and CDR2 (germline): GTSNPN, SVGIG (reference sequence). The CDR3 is CAWSDGTGSNEQFF.

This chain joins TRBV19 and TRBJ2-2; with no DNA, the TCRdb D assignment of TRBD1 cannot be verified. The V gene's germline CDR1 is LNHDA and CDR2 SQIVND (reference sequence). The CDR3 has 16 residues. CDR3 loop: CASSTLQGFGTGELFF. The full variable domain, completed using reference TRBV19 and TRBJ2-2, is DGGITQSPKYLFRKEGQNVTLSCEQNLNHDAMYWYRQDPGQGLRLIYYSQIVNDFQKGDIAEGYSVSREKKESFPLTVTSAQKNPTAFYLCASSTLQGFGTGELFFGEGSRLTVL.

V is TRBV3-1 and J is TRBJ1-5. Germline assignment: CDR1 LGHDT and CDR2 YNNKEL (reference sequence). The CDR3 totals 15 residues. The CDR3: CASSQMGSEDQPQHF.

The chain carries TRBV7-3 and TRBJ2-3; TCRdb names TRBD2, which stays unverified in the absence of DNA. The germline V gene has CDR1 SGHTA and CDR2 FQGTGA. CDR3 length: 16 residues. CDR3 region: CASSLGLAGSLDTQYF.

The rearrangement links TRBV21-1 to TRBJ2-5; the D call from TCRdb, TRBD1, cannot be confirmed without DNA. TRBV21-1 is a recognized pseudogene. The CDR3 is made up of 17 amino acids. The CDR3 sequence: CASSKVRQGEYVETQYF.

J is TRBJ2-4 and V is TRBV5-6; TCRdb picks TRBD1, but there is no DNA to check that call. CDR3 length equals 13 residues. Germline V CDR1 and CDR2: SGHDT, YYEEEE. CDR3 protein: CASSPQEGGGQYF.